This T cell receptor (beta chain) was identified in a study of Graves' ophthalmopathy and Graves' hyperthyroidism. This clonotype was detected ten times or more. RNA transcripts yielded amplified TCR beta CDR3 regions. The first-round RT-PCR employed HTBI primers together with the Qiagen OneStep RT-PCR kit. A multiplex PCR was then performed as the second round. TCRdb reprocessed the multiplex PCR reads with MiXCR, giving one entry per CDR3 protein. In the table there are approximately 1.2 million distinct CDR3 sequences, around a third of which are singletons. The junction had 15 bases not matched to a gene; V was cut back by 6 bases and J by 4 bases. Germline loops: CDR1 MGHDK, CDR2 SYGVNS. This CDR3 has 18 residues.

The receptor was derived from an adult man with Graves' hyperthyroidism. Material: peripheral blood or thyroid tissue (not recorded which). The chain has TRBV25-1 and TRBJ2-2, with 9 bases that match TRBD1. The CDR3 is CASSGQPTGTGSTGELFF. CDR3 in DNA: TGTGCCAGCAGCGGACAACCAACAGGGACAGGGTCCACCGGGGAGCTGTTTTTT. Variable domain in full (rest from reference TRBV25-1 and TRBJ2-2): EADIYQTPRYLVIGTGKKITLECSQTMGHDKMYWYQQDPGMELHLIHYSYGVNSTEKGDLSSESTVSRIRTEHFPLTLESARPSHTSQYLCASSGQPTGTGSTGELFFGEGSRLTVL.